The rows below give T cell receptor beta chains drawn from one sample of a study of cytomegalovirus exposure and HLA in healthy donors. Assay: immunoSEQ multiplex PCR; the TCRdb copy retains only in-frame clones and omits some. The repertoire consists of 55,000 to 70,000 clones, with 90% to 95% occurring once and the leading ten covering 5.3%. Sequences were obtained from PBMCs. These TCRs come from a man aged 18-30 years in good health and CMV-seropositive. Each CDR3 is given with its conserved first and last residue. Each record gives: J gene, V gene, D gene, CDR3 length, CDR3 protein, CDR3 DNA. A D gene is named only where the DNA matches it firmly.

j_call: TRBJ2-5
v_call: TRBV6-6
d_call: TRBD1
cdr3_length: 14
cdr3_aa: CASSRVTGVETQYF
cdr3_nt: TGTGCCAGCAGTCGCGTGACAGGGGTTGAGACCCAGTACTTC

j_call: TRBJ2-7
v_call: TRBV5-1
d_call: TRBD2
cdr3_length: 17
cdr3_aa: CASSLDSTSGRVYEQYF
cdr3_nt: TGCGCCAGCAGCTTGGATTCAACTAGCGGGAGGGTCTACGAGCAGTACTTC

j_call: TRBJ2-5
v_call: TRBV30
d_call: TRBD2
cdr3_length: 13
cdr3_aa: CAWDSGKGETQYF
cdr3_nt: TGTGCCTGGGATAGCGGGAAGGGGGAGACCCAGTACTTC

j_call: TRBJ2-3
v_call: TRBV7-3
d_call: .
cdr3_length: 14
cdr3_aa: CASSSFGLTDTQYF
cdr3_nt: TGTGCCAGCAGCTCCTTCGGACTCACAGATACGCAGTATTTT

j_call: TRBJ2-1
v_call: TRBV19
d_call: .
cdr3_length: 14
cdr3_aa: CASSIIAPRDEQFF
cdr3_nt: TGTGCCAGTAGTATAATCGCACCTCGGGATGAGCAGTTCTTC

j_call: TRBJ1-5
v_call: TRBV2
d_call: TRBD1
cdr3_length: 16
cdr3_aa: CASERDRGVFRQPQHF
cdr3_nt: TGTGCCAGCGAAAGGGACAGGGGAGTTTTCCGGCAGCCCCAGCATTTT

j_call: TRBJ2-7
v_call: TRBV10-1
d_call: .
cdr3_length: 16
cdr3_aa: CASSESKGPKRYEQYF
cdr3_nt: TGCGCCAGCAGTGAGTCGAAGGGGCCCAAGAGGTACGAGCAGTACTTC

j_call: TRBJ2-3
v_call: TRBV6-1
d_call: .
cdr3_length: 22
cdr3_aa: CASSENIDVEAALRWGTDTQYF
cdr3_nt: TGTGCCAGCAGTGAAAACATCGACGTAGAGGCTGCGTTACGCTGGGGCACAGATACGCAGTATTTT

j_call: TRBJ1-1
v_call: TRBV28
d_call: .
cdr3_length: 15
cdr3_aa: CASSLTGGPNTEAFF
cdr3_nt: TGTGCCAGCAGTTTAACGGGGGGGCCGAACACTGAAGCTTTCTTT

j_call: TRBJ2-1
v_call: TRBV4-2
d_call: TRBD2
cdr3_length: 16
cdr3_aa: CASSQDGLAAYNEQFF
cdr3_nt: TGTGCCAGCAGCCAAGACGGGCTAGCGGCATACAATGAGCAGTTCTTC

j_call: TRBJ2-2
v_call: TRBV27
d_call: TRBD1
cdr3_length: 16
cdr3_aa: CASSLGTGFLTGELFF
cdr3_nt: TGTGCCAGCAGTTTAGGGACAGGGTTTCTTACCGGGGAGCTGTTTTTT

j_call: TRBJ2-3
v_call: TRBV4-2
d_call: TRBD2
cdr3_length: 14
cdr3_aa: CASSQELAGDTQYF
cdr3_nt: TGTGCCAGCAGCCAAGAATTAGCGGGAGATACGCAGTATTTT